The next 4 T cell receptor beta chains were all read from a single sample in a study of beta chain features in type 1 diabetes. Sequenced material consisted of expressed TCRB transcripts (all of the isolated RNA was reverse transcribed). Only in-frame clones appear in the TCRdb table, and some are missing; sequencing was by immunoSEQ multiplex PCR. Among around 330,000 clones listed, roughly 9.6% were seen once. The sequenced sample consisted of naive CD4+ T cells from blood. The receptors derive from a woman aged 30 to 39 in good health.

The chain employs TRBV30 and TRBJ2-1; 10 nucleotides agree with TRBD1. Germline V gene lookup returns CDR1 GTSNPN and CDR2 SVGIG (reference sequence). With 2 bases clipped from V and 8 bases from J, the junction kept 6 bases outside the gene matches. The CDR3 runs to 14 residues. The CDR3 DNA is TGTGCCTGGAGTCCCGGGACAGGGGTGGATGAGCAGTTCTTC. This translates into CAWSPGTGVDEQFF.

This sequence joins TRBV15 and TRBJ1-1; tentative D call: TRBD1 (6 bases). The CDR3 is 15 residues long. Germline CDR1 and CDR2: LNHNV and YYDKDF (reference sequence). The V gene lost 8 bases and the J gene lost 7 bases, with 23 bases spanning the gap. The CDR3 nucleotides are TGTGCCACCGCTCGTGGGGGCGGCCCGGGGGGTGAAGCTTTCTTT. It encodes CATARGGGPGGEAFF. The full variable domain, completed using reference TRBV15 and TRBJ1-1, is DAMVIQNPRYQVTQFGKPVTLSCSQTLNHNVMYWYQQKSSQAPKLLFHYYDKDFNNEADTPDNFQSRRPNTSFCFLDIRSPGLGDTAMYLCATARGGGPGGEAFFGQGTRLTVV.

This clone was found a few times. The chain couples TRBV10-3 to TRBJ2-2; D is uncertain. This CDR3 has 13 residues. The V end was cut by 2 bases, the J end by 9 bases, with 10 bases between. Germline values: CDR1 ENHRY, CDR2 SYGVKD. The CDR3 DNA reads as TGTGCCATCAGTGAGGTTCTTCTTCGGGAGCTGTTTTTT. This gives the protein CAISEVLLRELFF.

The rearrangement uses TRBV23-1 and TRBJ2-7, with D tentatively TRBD1 (6 bases). TRBV23-1 is an ORF for which the function is uncertain. The CDR3 totals 18 residues. V gave up 2 bases and J gave up 1 base, with 21 bases separating them. CDR3 coding DNA: TGCGCCAGCAGTCAACCAGGGGTGGCGTCCTCTGGGTCCTACGAGCAGTACTTC. It encodes CASSQPGVASSGSYEQYF.